Reported below is one T cell receptor beta chain. This clone's antigen is unknown. Per-nucleotide qualities are absent, and no much larger clonotype sits a single base away. The record originates from a study of blood T cell repertoires in COVID-19 (dated by TCRdb to the early 2020s). Background for the entire study: The collaborator samples originated in the United States, Italy and Spain and spanned the acute and convalescent phases of COVID-19. The dataset comprised deeply sampled blood TCRbeta repertoires from subjects exposed to, actively infected with, or recovered from COVID-19. Samples came from the ongoing ImmuneRACE study (first 160 participants) plus 1,254 subjects from 6 global collaborators. The material from the prospective study consisted of cDNA or gDNA derived from T cells, B-cell-depleted T cells, or PBMCs. A de-identified subject ID, COVID-19 status, age in years and sex were almost always included in the sample metadata. The repertoires were released in a freely available public database meant as a resource for research on the immune response to SARS-CoV-2. Where available, HLA class I and class II types were taken from metadata supplied by the sample provider and were not determined by assay-based typing. General conclusions and limits of the study: The quantity of clinical and demographic metadata differed by source and by participant and was supplied without curation.

From cysteine to phenylalanine, the CDR3 is 12 amino acids long. Only the CDR3 DNA stays, 36 bases, in frame from base 1. Via the germline V gene (reference sequence), CDR1 is GTSNPN and CDR2 SVGIG. V is cut by 3 bases and J by 8 bases, and the space between the germline ends is 13 bases. The collaborating institutions used their own protocols to collect whole blood in K2EDTA tubes. Collaborator samples were shipped for TCRbeta analysis as frozen whole blood, isolated PBMCs, or DNA extracted from either sample type. TCRbeta CDR3 regions were amplified from genomic DNA using the immunoSEQ Assay, a bias-controlled multiplex PCR. The authors' analysis ran thus. Nucleated cell counts per sample were estimated from amplification of reference gene primers within the assay. To quantify the absolute abundance of each unique TCRbeta CDR3 rearrangement, sequence reads were collapsed and filtered. Productive Simpson clonality was computed per sample as the square root of Simpson's diversity index over productive rearrangements. Not all clones reach the TCRdb copy of this immuneACCESS table, which keeps in-frame sequences only. Checked studies attribute under half of the gap to unresolved V genes and leave the rest unexplained. The V and J calls and clone size are taken from that table; D and trimming were inferred from the DNA. The sample table holds around 150,000 clones, of which about four fifths were seen once. The ten largest clonotypes hold over 11% of the sample.

The chain uses TRBV30 and TRBJ1-2; the D segment cannot be called with confidence. Sequences were obtained from peripheral blood. The clonotype was recovered from a woman aged 80 or over with acute or convalescent COVID-19. The CDR3 sequence is CAWRDIPSGYTF. The bases read TGTGCCTGGAGAGACATCCCCTCGGGCTACACCTTC.